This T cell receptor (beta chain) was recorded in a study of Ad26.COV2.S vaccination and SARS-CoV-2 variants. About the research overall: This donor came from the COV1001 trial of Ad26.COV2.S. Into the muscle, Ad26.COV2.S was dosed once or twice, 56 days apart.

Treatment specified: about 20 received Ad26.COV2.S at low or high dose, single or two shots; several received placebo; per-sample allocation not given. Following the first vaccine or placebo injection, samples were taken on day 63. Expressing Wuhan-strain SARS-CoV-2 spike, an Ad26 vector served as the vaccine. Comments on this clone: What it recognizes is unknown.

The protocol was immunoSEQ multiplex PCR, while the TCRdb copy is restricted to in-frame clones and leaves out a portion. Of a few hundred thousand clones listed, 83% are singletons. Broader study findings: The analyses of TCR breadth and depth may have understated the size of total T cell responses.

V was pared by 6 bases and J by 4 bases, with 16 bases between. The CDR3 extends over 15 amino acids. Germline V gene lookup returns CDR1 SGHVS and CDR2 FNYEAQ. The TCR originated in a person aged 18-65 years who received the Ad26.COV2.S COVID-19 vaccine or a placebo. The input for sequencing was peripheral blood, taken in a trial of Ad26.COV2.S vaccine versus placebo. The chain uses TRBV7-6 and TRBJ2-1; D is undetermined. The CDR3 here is CASRSRPGGYNEQFF. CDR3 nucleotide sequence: TGTGCCAGCAGGAGCAGGCCGGGTGGGTACAATGAGCAGTTCTTC.